Below are 2 T cell receptor beta chains sequenced from a single sample in a study of blood T cell repertoires in COVID-19. TCRdb's copy holds only in-frame clones and misses some; the assay was immunoSEQ multiplex PCR. Of about 73,000 clones listed, about four fifths are singletons. Sequencing was performed on peripheral blood. The receptors were gathered from a woman aged 55-75 years with acute or convalescent COVID-19.

This clone was seen more than once but under ten times. This chain uses TRBV12-3 or TRBV12-4 with TRBJ2-1; 10 nucleotides match TRBD2. V was pared by 7 bases and J by 9 bases, with 6 bases of the junction left unmatched. This CDR3 spans 13 amino acids. As DNA, the CDR3 is TGTGCCAGCATTTCTAGCGGGAGTCGTGAGCAGTTCTTC. Its protein is CASISSGSREQFF.

V gene TRBV3-1 (or the pseudogene TRBV3-2) combines with J gene TRBJ2-7, with 9 positions matching TRBD2. V trimming: 5 bases; J trimming: 7 bases; junction bases outside the gene matches: 9. The CDR3 runs 14 residues. Germline CDR1 LGHDT, CDR2 YNNKEL (reference sequence). DNA of the CDR3: TGTGCCAGCAGCTCCCAGCGGGGGGCGGGGGAGCAGTACTTC. Translation: CASSSQRGAGEQYF.